Below, 29 T cell receptor beta chains from the same sample are listed, as sequenced in a study of identical twins. TCRdb re-called the 5' RACE reads through MiXCR, storing one row per CDR3 protein. The sample lists 500,000 or so distinct CDR3 sequences; 14% were seen once. These data also formed part of another study, on yellow fever vaccine responses in identical twins.

Sequenced input: CD4+ T cells sorted from blood. These TCRs come from a woman aged 18 to 35 in good health.

The chain links TRBV6-5 to TRBJ2-7; D is undetermined. CDR1 is MNHEY, CDR2 SVGAGI, per germline. The CDR3 loop spans 12 amino acids. Deletions cut 11 bases from V and 3 bases from J, with 14 bases between. CDR3: CAAFPLVYEQYF. CDR3 DNA sequence: TGTGCCGCCTTCCCGTTAGTCTACGAGCAGTACTTC.

The chain recombines TRBV7-9 with TRBJ1-4; weak D call: TRBD1 (6 bases). Per the germline V gene, CDR1 is SEHNR and CDR2 is FQNEAQ (reference sequence). The CDR3 has 16 residues. Trimming removed 3 bases at V and 14 bases at J, with 25 bases between. The CDR3 protein is CASSFEPTRRGGGLFF. In nucleotides, the CDR3 is TGTGCCAGCAGCTTCGAACCGACACGGAGGGGGGGGGGGCTGTTTTTT.

This clonotype was picked up a small number of times. This chain joins TRBV7-9 and TRBJ2-5; 13 bases match TRBD2. Losses at the gene ends were 10 bases for V and 2 bases for J; bases not matched to a gene: 7. The germline V gene encodes CDR1 SEHNR and CDR2 FQNEAQ (reference sequence). The CDR3 contains 15 residues. CDR3 amino acids: CAIGTSGIPQETQYF. The CDR3 nucleotides are TGTGCCATCGGGACTAGCGGGATCCCACAAGAGACCCAGTACTTC.

The CDR3 bases are TGTGCCAGCAGCCAAGAATGGGGGAGCTCCTACGAGCAGTACTTC. Protein: CASSQEWGSSYEQYF. The chain recombines TRBV14 with TRBJ2-7, with D perhaps given as TRBD1 or TRBD2 (5 bases each). CDR1 and CDR2 from the germline V gene are SGHDN and FVKESK. The V end lost 0 bases, the J end lost 0 bases, and 9 bases lay between the germline ends. The CDR3 consists of 15 residues.

The chain joins TRBV5-1 to TRBJ2-5; 7 bases match TRBD2. CDR1 SGHRS and CDR2 YFSETQ come from the germline V gene. There are 15 residues in the CDR3. J was trimmed by 0 bases and V by 4 bases; bases with no gene match: 6. The CDR3 spells CASSRAGTNQETQYF. CDR3 DNA: TGCGCCAGCAGCCGAGCAGGGACTAACCAAGAGACCCAGTACTTC.

V and J are TRBV13 and TRBJ2-1; 8 nucleotides agree with TRBD2. V lost 6 bases, J lost 4 bases, and 8 bases stayed unmatched. The CDR3 runs to 15 residues. CDR1 PRHDT and CDR2 FYEKMQ come from the germline V gene (reference sequence). CDR3 sequence reads: CASRPLAGQYNEQFF. The CDR3 nucleotides are TGTGCCAGCAGACCTCTAGCGGGTCAGTACAATGAGCAGTTCTTC.

This clonotype was counted only a few times. V gene TRBV29-1 combines with J gene TRBJ2-5; 9 bases are shared with TRBD2. The germline V gene has CDR1 SQVTM and CDR2 ANQGSEA. The CDR3 spans 15 residues. V dropped 5 bases and J dropped 0; count of bases not matched to a gene: 7. The CDR3 DNA reads TGCAGCGTTCAAGGGCAGCGGGGGGACCAAGAGACCCAGTACTTC. It encodes CSVQGQRGDQETQYF.

This clonotype was counted a few times. V is TRBV9 and J is TRBJ1-1; the D gene is possibly TRBD1 (5 bases). The CDR3 totals 15 residues. Germline V lookup: CDR1 SGDLS, CDR2 YYNGEE. Trimming removed 3 bases at V and 0 bases at J, with 12 bases between. CDR3 protein: CASSARQLMNTEAFF. As DNA, the CDR3 is TGTGCCAGCAGCGCGAGACAGCTCATGAACACTGAAGCTTTCTTT.

This chain uses TRBV7-2 with TRBJ2-7; D is possibly TRBD1 or TRBD2 (5 bases each). Germline V CDR1 and CDR2: SGHTA, FQGNSA. This CDR3 region has 14 residues. V lost 3 bases to trimming and J lost 5 bases, with 14 bases between them. CDR3 region: CASSLGRPPNEQYF. Written as DNA, the CDR3 is TGTGCCAGCAGCTTGGGACGGCCCCCTAACGAGCAGTACTTC.

The chain is built from TRBV28 and TRBJ1-1; maybe TRBD1 (5 bases). CDR1 is MDHEN and CDR2 is SYDVKM in the germline V gene. V dropped 4 bases and J dropped 5 bases, with 17 bases sitting between them. The CDR3 runs 15 residues. CDR3 protein: CASSSLTDGVTEAFF. The CDR3 DNA is TGTGCCAGCAGTTCGTTGACAGACGGGGTAACTGAAGCTTTCTTT.

This chain uses TRBV5-1 with TRBJ2-1; D is possibly TRBD2 (6 bases). The germline V and J ends were trimmed by 4 bases and 7 bases, with 18 bases remaining between them. CDR3 size: 15 residues. Germline V gives CDR1 SGHRS, CDR2 YFSETQ. CDR3 amino acids: CASSPGVALANEQFF. The CDR3 region has the DNA TGCGCCAGCAGCCCGGGGGTAGCCCTGGCAAATGAGCAGTTCTTC.

There are a few counts of this clonotype. The chain recombines TRBV7-3 with TRBJ2-7; no clear D. The CDR3 totals 13 residues. CDR1 SGHTA and CDR2 FQGTGA come from the germline V gene. V was clipped by 1 base and J by 5 bases, with 9 bases between them. The CDR3: CASSLKGSDEQYF. Here the CDR3 DNA reads TGTGCCAGCAGCTTAAAAGGTTCGGACGAGCAGTACTTC.

This clonotype was recorded many times. The V call is TRBV5-1, the J call TRBJ2-2; 10 positions agree with TRBD2. Trimming cost V 5 bases and J 4 bases; bases outside gene matches: 11. The CDR3 has 17 residues. Germline V CDR1 and CDR2: SGHRS, YFSETQ. The CDR3 here is CASRQTPSGSSTGELFF. The CDR3 DNA reads TGCGCCAGCAGGCAGACTCCTAGCGGGAGTTCCACCGGGGAGCTGTTTTTT. Looking up the rest from reference TRBV5-1 and TRBJ2-2 gives the full variable domain: KAGVTQTPRYLIKTRGQQVTLSCSPISGHRSVSWYQQTPGQGLQFLFEYFSETQRNKGNFPGRFSGRQFSNSRSEMNVSTLELGDSALYLCASRQTPSGSSTGELFFGEGSRLTVL.

This clonotype was observed a few times. This chain joins TRBV6-5 and TRBJ2-1; D is ambiguous. Between the trimmed V and J ends, which lost 0 bases and 5 bases, there was a span of 11 bases. The CDR3 length is 15 residues. CDR1 and CDR2 from the germline V gene are MNHEY and SVGAGI. The chain's CDR3 is CASSYSFRRNNEQFF. The DNA of the CDR3 is TGTGCCAGCAGTTACTCGTTTCGGAGAAACAATGAGCAGTTCTTC.

The gene calls are TRBV12-3 or TRBV12-4 and TRBJ1-2; tentatively, D is TRBD1 (6 bases). The V and J ends lost 3 bases and 6 bases respectively, with 11 bases between them. The CDR3 spans 13 residues. The CDR3 nucleotides are TGTGCCAGCAGTTTCAACAGGGCGAATGGCTACACCTTC. This encodes CASSFNRANGYTF.

The chain has TRBV7-1 and TRBJ2-3; no reliable D call. TRBV7-1 has ORF status, its function being uncertain. The CDR3 runs 14 residues. V was clipped by 8 bases and J by 4 bases, with 16 bases between them. The CDR3 DNA sequence: TGTGCCAGCTCGAGGTCGGTGGTTGCAGATACGCAGTATTTT. It encodes CASSRSVVADTQYF.

In its sample, this clonotype was seen a few times. The chain joins TRBV3-1 to TRBJ2-5; D is ambiguous. The CDR3 covers 15 residues. Germline CDR1 is LGHDT and CDR2 is YNNKEL (reference sequence). V was shortened by 0 bases and J by 5 bases, with 13 bases between the two germline ends. The CDR3 loop reads CASSQEVQRGETQYF. As DNA, the CDR3 is TGTGCCAGCAGCCAAGAGGTTCAGCGTGGGGAGACCCAGTACTTC.

The chain recombines TRBV12-3 or TRBV12-4 with TRBJ2-7; 13 nucleotides match TRBD2. The CDR3 covers 18 residues. V lost 6 bases, J lost 2 bases, and 13 bases stayed unmatched. Written as DNA, the CDR3 is TGTGCCAGCAGCGGGCGGGTCCGGACTAGCGGGAGCCCCTACGAGCAGTACTTC. This translates into CASSGRVRTSGSPYEQYF.

This clonotype has only a few counts. V is TRBV20-1 and J is TRBJ2-5; D perhaps matches TRBD2 (5 bases). The germline CDR1 and CDR2 sequences are DFQATT and SNEGSKA (reference sequence). Trimming left V 3 bases short and J 2 bases short, with 13 bases between. The CDR3 is 14 residues long. The CDR3, as DNA: TGCAGTGCTAGTCGAAACGGGAAACAAGAGACCCAGTACTTC. It is translated as CSASRNGKQETQYF.

This clonotype turned up a few times. The gene calls are TRBV4-1 and TRBJ2-3, with D possibly called TRBD1 or TRBD2 (5 bases each). The V gene's germline CDR1 is MGHRA and CDR2 YSYEKL. V lost 4 bases to trimming and J lost 0 bases, with 26 bases between them. The CDR3 extends over 20 amino acids. This chain's CDR3 is CASSPEGSGPGVPSTDTQYF. The CDR3 DNA is TGCGCCAGCAGCCCAGAGGGGAGCGGCCCTGGAGTCCCTAGCACAGATACGCAGTATTTT.

The V gene is TRBV20-1, the J gene TRBJ1-5; 9 positions agree with TRBD1. This CDR3 is built from 15 residues. Germline V gene data show CDR1 as DFQATT and CDR2 as SNEGSKA (reference sequence). The trim removed 3 bases at V and 0 bases at J, leaving 3 bases unmatched. CDR3 coding DNA: TGCAGTGCTAGGGGGGGACAGGGTAGCAATCAGCCCCAGCATTTT. This codes for CSARGGQGSNQPQHF.

The V and J genes are TRBV7-6 and TRBJ1-1, with unresolved D. V dropped 2 bases and J dropped 1 base, with 11 bases sitting between them. This CDR3 has 15 amino acids. Per germline, CDR1 SGHVS and CDR2 FNYEAQ. As DNA, the CDR3 is TGTGCCAGCAGCTTAAAAGCAGGTGGGAACACTGAAGCTTTCTTT. Translating gives CASSLKAGGNTEAFF.

This clonotype was picked up a small number of times. J is TRBJ2-5 and V is TRBV27; D not certain. Per the germline V gene, CDR1 is MNHEY and CDR2 is SMNVEV (reference sequence). The CDR3 sequence is 16 residues long. V shed 5 bases and J shed 5 bases, with 21 bases lying between them. This CDR3 reads CASSPLQASSVETQYF. CDR3 sequence (DNA): TGTGCCAGCAGTCCCCTCCAAGCCTCATCAGTGGAGACCCAGTACTTC.

CDR3 sequence: CASSFDPSGLYYGYTF. Written as DNA, the CDR3 is TGTGCCAGCAGTTTCGACCCATCAGGGTTATACTATGGCTACACCTTC. The V call is TRBV27, the J call TRBJ1-2, with TRBD1 as a possible D gene (5 bases). Germline assignment: CDR1 MNHEY and CDR2 SMNVEV (reference sequence). The CDR3 has 16 amino acids. V gave up 3 bases and J gave up 3 bases, with 17 bases separating them.

The V gene is TRBV5-1, the J gene TRBJ2-1; D possibly corresponds to TRBD2 (5 bases). The CDR3 consists of 15 residues. The ends were cut back, 4 bases at V and 2 bases at J, with 13 bases in the middle. Germline lookup yields CDR1 SGHRS and CDR2 YFSETQ. Written as DNA, the CDR3 is TGCGCCAGCAGCCGTCGGACTTTACCCTACAATGAGCAGTTCTTC. It encodes CASSRRTLPYNEQFF.

This clonotype was counted once. V and J are TRBV7-2 and TRBJ2-1; 8 bases map to TRBD1. J was trimmed by 8 bases and V by 6 bases; bases with no gene match: 15. There are 16 residues in the CDR3. Germline V gives CDR1 SGHTA, CDR2 FQGNSA. The DNA of the CDR3 is TGTGCCAGCAGTATTCTCCGGGACAGGAGTTGGGATGAGCAGTTCTTC. Translating gives CASSILRDRSWDEQFF.

In its sample, this clonotype was seen many times. The V call is TRBV5-5, the J call TRBJ1-5; no definite D call. Trimming removed 4 bases at V and 6 bases at J, with 17 bases between. CDR1 and CDR2 (germline): SGHKS, YYEKEE (reference sequence). The CDR3 length is 15 residues. The CDR3, as DNA: TGTGCCAGCAGCCCCGCGGCCGACGGACTTCAGCCCCAGCATTTT. It specifies CASSPAADGLQPQHF. The whole variable domain, filled in from reference TRBV5-5 and TRBJ1-5, reads DAGVTQSPTHLIKTRGQQVTLRCSPISGHKSVSWYQQVLGQGPQFIFQYYEKEERGRGNFPDRFSARQFPNYSSELNVNALLLGDSALYLCASSPAADGLQPQHFGDGTRLSIL.

This clonotype was detected a few times. This chain joins TRBV6-1 and TRBJ1-2, with 8 bases that match TRBD1. Germline CDR1 MNHNS, CDR2 SASEGT. Losses at the gene ends were 4 bases for V and 4 bases for J; bases not matched to a gene: 2. There are 13 residues in the CDR3. CDR3: CASSADRGYGYTF. For the CDR3, the DNA is TGTGCCAGCAGTGCAGACAGGGGCTATGGCTACACCTTC.

This clonotype showed up just a few times. The chain recombines TRBV7-9 with TRBJ2-3, with D maybe TRBD2 (6 bases). Trimming cost V 5 bases and J 8 bases, with 14 bases left between them. The CDR3 has 13 amino acids. CDR1 and CDR2 (germline): SEHNR, FQNEAQ (reference sequence). CDR3 amino acids: CASSTGTVGTQYF. CDR3 in DNA: TGTGCCAGCAGCACCGGGACTGTTGGTACGCAGTATTTT.